This is a list of T cell receptor beta chains from one sample in a study of T cell clonotyping in hematopoietic cell transplantation. The assay was immunoSEQ multiplex PCR, and TCRdb's table has in-frame clones only and misses some. In the table there are over 10,000 clones, 80% to 85% of which are singletons. The material sequenced was peripheral blood mononuclear cells, taken before stem cell transplant. The receptors stem from a man in his 60s with acute myeloid leukemia. Some clones in this sample may be carry-over from other donors' samples. CDR3s include the opening cysteine and the closing phenylalanine or tryptophan. A D gene is named only where the DNA matches it firmly. Clone size appears in some rows only: once, few, many, or a class for an expanded clone.

D,size,J,V,DNA,CDR3
TRBD1,NA,TRBJ2-7,TRBV19,TGTGCCAGTAGTAGTCCCGGGACAGTTTCCTACGAGCAGTACTTC,CASSSPGTVSYEQYF
TRBD2,NA,TRBJ2-1,TRBV28,TGTGCCAGCCGGACCGCTGGGACTAGCGGGGGGCGTTACAATGAGCAGTTCTTC,CASRTAGTSGGRYNEQFF
NA,NA,TRBJ1-1,TRBV9,TGTGCCAGCAGCCTAAAGGAGAACACTGAAGCTTTCTTT,CASSLKENTEAFF
NA,NA,TRBJ1-1,TRBV6-6,TGTGCCAGCAGGGAACAAACGAACACTGAAGCTTTCTTT,CASREQTNTEAFF
NA,NA,TRBJ1-1,TRBV6-5,TGTGCCAGCAGTTACGCAGGGAACATGAACACTGAAGCTTTCTTT,CASSYAGNMNTEAFF
NA,NA,TRBJ1-3,TRBV7-2,TGTGCCAGCATACGCGGAAACACCATATATTTT,CASIRGNTIYF
TRBD1,NA,TRBJ1-2,TRBV5-1,TGCGCCAGCAGCCAAGGACAGGGTGCCGGCTACACCTTC,CASSQGQGAGYTF
TRBD1,NA,TRBJ2-5,TRBV5-1,TGCGCCAGCAGCTTACTACAGGGGGTGGAGTGGGAGACCCAGTACTTC,CASSLLQGVEWETQYF
NA,NA,TRBJ1-2,TRBV4-2,TGTGCCAGCAATGGGAGGGAGGGCTATGGCTACACCTTC,CASNGREGYGYTF
NA,once,TRBJ1-2,TRBV16,TGTGCCAGCAGCCAATCCCATGGCTACACCTTC,CASSQSHGYTF
NA,NA,TRBJ1-4,TRBV13,TGTGCCAGCAGCTTTGAGAGTGAAAAACTGTTTTTT,CASSFESEKLFF
TRBD2,NA,TRBJ2-3,TRBV9,TGTGCCAGCAGCGCCGGACTAGCGGGGATCACAGATACGCAGTATTTT,CASSAGLAGITDTQYF
NA,NA,TRBJ2-7,TRBV6-6,TGTGCCAGCAGTTACACCAACCGCGAGTACGAGCAGTACTTC,CASSYTNREYEQYF
NA,NA,TRBJ2-5,TRBV5-1,TGCGCCAGCAGCTTGGCGGGGACACAAGAGACCCAGTACTTC,CASSLAGTQETQYF
TRBD1,NA,TRBJ2-7,TRBV28,TGTGCCAGCAGTCCCCCACGGGACAGTGCTACCTACGAGCAGTACTTC,CASSPPRDSATYEQYF
NA,NA,TRBJ1-4,TRBV27,TGTGCCAGCAGTTCGGGCCCCGTACCTGGAAAACTGTTTTTT,CASSSGPVPGKLFF
NA,NA,TRBJ2-7,TRBV5-1,TGCGCCAGCAGCTTGGCCGGGCCCGGGACGAGTACCTACGAGCAGTACTTC,CASSLAGPGTSTYEQYF
TRBD1,NA,TRBJ1-1,TRBV19,TGTGCCAGTAGTCTCTCACCGGGACAGGGGGCGTCGGAAGCTTTCTTT,CASSLSPGQGASEAFF
NA,few,TRBJ2-7,TRBV6-5,TGTGCCAGCGCCCAACGGGCGTATTCCTACGAGCAGTACTTC,CASAQRAYSYEQYF